This entry lists 32 T cell receptor beta chains sequenced from one sample in a study of blood T cell repertoires in COVID-19. TCRdb keeps only in-frame clones here, not all; method: immunoSEQ multiplex PCR. The sample records roughly 160,000 clones, approximately 85% being singletons. Source material: peripheral blood. These receptor sequences come from a woman aged 50 to 60 with COVID-19, enrolled during active disease.

In this sample, this clone turned up once. J is TRBJ2-5 and V is TRBV5-1; D possibly corresponds to TRBD2 (6 bases). The V gene lost 4 bases and the J gene lost 5 bases, with 18 bases spanning the gap. CDR3 length equals 15 residues. Germline CDR1 SGHRS, CDR2 YFSETQ. CDR3 sequence reads: CASSNLGGIRETQYF. The DNA of the CDR3 is TGCGCCAGCAGCAATTTGGGGGGAATTAGGGAGACCCAGTACTTC.

This chain connects TRBV2 to TRBJ2-1; TRBD2 matches 12 bases. This CDR3 region has 17 residues. The germline V gene encodes CDR1 SNHLY and CDR2 FYNNEI. J gave up 3 bases and V 2 bases, and 5 bases lay outside the gene matches. This CDR3 is CASSERLAGGLYNEQFF. DNA for the CDR3: TGTGCCAGCAGTGAACGGCTAGCGGGGGGGCTCTACAATGAGCAGTTCTTC.

This chain connects TRBV30 to TRBJ1-5; 10 bases match TRBD1. CDR3 size: 17 residues. Germline V gene lookup returns CDR1 GTSNPN and CDR2 SVGIG (reference sequence). V dropped 0 bases and J dropped 2; count of bases not matched to a gene: 7. CDR3: CAWSVGQGVWGNQPQHF. Here the CDR3 DNA reads TGTGCCTGGAGTGTAGGACAGGGGGTTTGGGGCAATCAGCCCCAGCATTTT.

This chain connects TRBV6-1 to TRBJ1-4, with D possibly being TRBD1 (6 bases). The germline V and J ends were trimmed by 3 bases and 8 bases, with 10 bases remaining between them. Germline-derived CDR1 and CDR2 are MNHNS and SASEGT. CDR3 length: 13 amino acids. Written as DNA, the CDR3 is TGTGCCAGCAGTGACAGGGGTGGAGAAAAACTGTTTTTT. Translated: CASSDRGGEKLFF.

The rearrangement uses TRBV6-5 and TRBJ1-6; D is possibly TRBD1 (6 bases). The CDR3 loop spans 15 amino acids. Germline-derived CDR1 and CDR2 are MNHEY and SVGAGI. Trimming removed 0 bases at V and 7 bases at J, with 10 bases between. CDR3 coding DNA: TGTGCCAGCAGTTACTCATCAGGGGTCAATTCACCCCTCCACTTT. It translates to CASSYSSGVNSPLHF.

This clone was observed at least ten times. This sequence joins TRBV5-1 and TRBJ2-2; TRBD2 might be the D (5 bases). Trimming stripped 1 base from V and 0 bases from J, with 16 bases between. CDR3 length: 18 amino acids. Per germline, CDR1 SGHRS and CDR2 YFSETQ. In nucleotides, the CDR3 is TGCGCCAGCAGCTTGTCCCGGGGATTAATAGCGAACACCGGGGAGCTGTTTTTT. The encoded protein is CASSLSRGLIANTGELFF.

The V and J genes are TRBV9 and TRBJ1-6; 7 bases fit TRBD1. Germline V gives CDR1 SGDLS, CDR2 YYNGEE. The CDR3 has 14 amino acids. Trimming removed 4 bases from V and 13 bases from J; junction bases left unmatched: 11. CDR3 coding DNA: TGTGCCAGCAGCCCCTGGGACAGCCTTTCCCCCCTCCACTTT. Its protein product is CASSPWDSLSPLHF.

The chain recombines TRBV19 with TRBJ1-1, with 7 nucleotides matching TRBD1. Trimming took 7 bases from V and 5 from J; bases not matched to a gene: 16. The CDR3 spans 16 residues. Germline CDR1 reads LNHDA; CDR2 reads SQIVND (reference sequence). CDR3 loop: CASNPRGSQGGTEAFF. In DNA, the CDR3 is TGTGCCAGTAATCCAAGAGGGTCCCAGGGGGGTACTGAAGCTTTCTTT.

The table lists this clone with many counts. The chain employs TRBV10-3 and TRBJ1-1; no clear D gene. With 0 bases removed from V and 0 bases from J, the gap between germline ends came to 5 bases. Germline V gene data show CDR1 as ENHRY and CDR2 as SYGVKD. The CDR3 runs 14 residues. The chain's CDR3 is CAISESIVNTEAFF. In nucleotides, the CDR3 is TGTGCCATCAGTGAGTCTATTGTGAACACTGAAGCTTTCTTT.

The V and J genes are TRBV20-1 and TRBJ1-2; D ambiguous. The germline gives CDR1 DFQATT, CDR2 SNEGSKA (reference sequence). V lost 3 bases, J lost 4 bases, and 15 bases lay in between. The CDR3 length is 14 residues. The CDR3 reads CSASTAEEGYGYTF. DNA of the CDR3: TGCAGTGCTAGTACAGCGGAGGAAGGCTATGGCTACACCTTC.

As for this clone: Other nucleotide sequences in the sample specify the same CDR3. The genes are TRBV5-1 and TRBJ1-5; 7 bases line up with TRBD1. V was pared by 4 bases and J by 6 bases, with 7 bases of the junction left unmatched. Germline V CDR1 and CDR2: SGHRS, YFSETQ. The CDR3 is made up of 14 amino acids. CDR3 residues: CASSPGQGGQPQHF. CDR3 coding DNA: TGCGCCAGCAGCCCCGGGCAGGGGGGTCAGCCCCAGCATTTT.

This chain connects TRBV7-9 to TRBJ1-2; 9 positions agree with TRBD1. The CDR3 contains 16 residues. V lost 5 bases, J lost 5 bases, and 12 bases stayed unmatched. Germline V gene data show CDR1 as SEHNR and CDR2 as FQNEAQ (reference sequence). The CDR3 bases are TGTGCCAGCAGCCCTGTACCGGGACAGGGAGGTTATGGCTACACCTTC. Protein sequence: CASSPVPGQGGYGYTF.

The chain employs TRBV23-1 and TRBJ2-1; 7 positions match TRBD2. TRBV23-1 is known as an ORF, though its function is uncertain. This CDR3 region has 15 residues. Trimming removed 6 bases from V and 0 bases from J; junction bases left unmatched: 5. CDR3 nucleotide sequence: TGCGCCAGCAGCGCCGGGACTAACTCCTACAATGAGCAGTTCTTC. It codes for CASSAGTNSYNEQFF.

CDR3 DNA: TGTGCCAGCAGCCCGGGACAAAACACTGAAGCTTTCTTT. Residues: CASSPGQNTEAFF. This chain connects TRBV12-3 or TRBV12-4 to TRBJ1-1; TRBD1 is a possible D gene (6 bases). The CDR3 consists of 13 residues. V dropped 6 bases and J dropped 2 bases, with 10 bases sitting between them.

The chain couples TRBV12-3 or TRBV12-4 to TRBJ1-1; D gene ambiguous. The CDR3 covers 13 residues. Deletions cut 3 bases from V and 0 bases from J, with 5 bases between. CDR3 coding DNA: TGTGCCAGCAGTTTTAACATGAACACTGAAGCTTTCTTT. Its protein product is CASSFNMNTEAFF.

This clone was observed a single time. The chain employs TRBV12-3 or TRBV12-4 and TRBJ2-1; unclear D gene. This CDR3 spans 13 amino acids. V was shortened by 3 bases and J by 4 bases, with 7 bases between the two germline ends. CDR3 loop: CASSLSEYNEQFF. The CDR3 coding sequence is TGTGCCAGCAGTTTGTCGGAGTACAATGAGCAGTTCTTC.

The rearrangement joins TRBV7-3 to TRBJ2-5; D is unclear. Germline V CDR1 and CDR2: SGHTA, FQGTGA. This CDR3 spans 14 amino acids. Trimming shortened V by 5 bases and J by 1 base, and 11 bases separated the two germline ends. The CDR3 reads CASSHGGIQETQYF. The CDR3 DNA reads TGTGCCAGCAGCCACGGCGGTATCCAAGAGACCCAGTACTTC. The full variable domain, completed using reference TRBV7-3 and TRBJ2-5, is GAGVSQTPSNKVTEKGKYVELRCDPISGHTALYWYRQSLGQGPEFLIYFQGTGAADDSGLPNDRFFAVRPEGSVSTLKIQRTERGDSAVYLCASSHGGIQETQYFGPGTRLLVL.

This clone was detected a few times. The chain recombines TRBV9 with TRBJ1-6; D gene unclear. Trimming removed 0 bases at V and 10 bases at J, with 14 bases between. This CDR3 contains 15 residues. The V gene's germline CDR1 is SGDLS and CDR2 YYNGEE. DNA of the CDR3: TGTGCCAGCAGCGTAGCGGGGAGCCCCCGCTCACCCCTCCACTTT. This translates into CASSVAGSPRSPLHF.

V usage is TRBV11-3 and J usage is TRBJ1-1; D remains unclear. The V gene lost 3 bases and the J gene lost 5 bases, with 19 bases spanning the gap. CDR1 and CDR2 from the germline V gene are SGHNT and YENEEA. The CDR3 is 16 residues long. Written as DNA, the CDR3 is TGTGCCAGCAGCTTCACGGTGGGCGCGGGAGAAACTGAAGCTTTCTTT. Its translation is CASSFTVGAGETEAFF.

CDR3 nucleotides: TGTGCCAGCAGCCAATCGTGGCGGGGGTCCTACAATGAGCAGTTCTTC. Its translation is CASSQSWRGSYNEQFF. The genes are TRBV5-6 and TRBJ2-1; 7 positions agree with TRBD2. After removal of 4 bases from V and 1 base from J, the junction contained 8 bases not matched to a gene. The length of the CDR3 is 16 residues. Germline V gene lookup returns CDR1 SGHDT and CDR2 YYEEEE.

V is TRBV3-1 (or the pseudogene TRBV3-2) and J is TRBJ1-4; D uncertain. Trimming removed 4 bases from V and 7 bases from J, with 16 bases in between. The CDR3 contains 15 residues. Germline values: CDR1 LGHDT, CDR2 YNNKEL (reference sequence). CDR3 protein: CASSPMEGGGEKLFF. The CDR3 region has the DNA TGTGCCAGCAGCCCCATGGAGGGAGGCGGTGAAAAACTGTTTTTT.

The rearrangement links TRBV13 to TRBJ2-7, with D perhaps TRBD2 (6 bases). V was cut by 0 bases and J by 7 bases, with 13 bases left in between. CDR1 is PRHDT and CDR2 is FYEKMQ in the germline V gene (reference sequence). The CDR3 length is 14 residues. The CDR3 coding sequence is TGTGCCAGCAGCTTAGGTAGGAGGGCCGGGGAGCAGTACTTC. It is translated as CASSLGRRAGEQYF.

This chain connects TRBV7-7 to TRBJ2-3; TRBD2 matches at 15 bases. This CDR3 is built from 15 residues. Germline V gene lookup returns CDR1 SSHAT and CDR2 FNYEAQ (reference sequence). V lost 5 bases and J lost 6; bases outside the gene matches: 3. The CDR3 reads CASSPGLAGGDTQYF. For the CDR3, the DNA is TGTGCCAGCAGCCCAGGACTAGCGGGGGGGGATACGCAGTATTTT.

The CDR3 DNA reads TGTGCCAGCAGCTTAGGAACTTTAAACACTGAAGCTTTCTTT. Encoded protein: CASSLGTLNTEAFF. This chain connects TRBV7-6 to TRBJ1-1; no reliable D call. The V gene lost 1 base and the J gene lost 2 bases, with 8 bases spanning the gap. This CDR3 has 14 residues. Germline V gene sequence: CDR1 SGHVS, CDR2 FNYEAQ.

The chain is built from TRBV7-9 and TRBJ2-7; 9 bases map to TRBD1. The CDR3 consists of 15 residues. V gave up 5 bases and J gave up 2 bases; unmatched junction bases: 7. Germline values: CDR1 SEHNR, CDR2 FQNEAQ (reference sequence). The CDR3 DNA is TGTGCCAGCAGCATAACCGGGACAGGGACCTACGAGCAGTACTTC. It is translated as CASSITGTGTYEQYF.

CDR3 loop: CASSTEDRGPYEQYF. The CDR3 nucleotides are TGTGCCAGCAGCACCGAGGACAGGGGGCCCTACGAGCAGTACTTC. The chain recombines TRBV7-6 with TRBJ2-7; 11 bases align to TRBD1. The length of the CDR3 is 15 residues. CDR1 and CDR2 (germline): SGHVS, FNYEAQ. The ends lost 5 bases at V and 2 bases at J; junction bases unmatched: 5.

This clone was recorded only once. The chain employs TRBV5-1 and TRBJ1-1; 9 nucleotides match TRBD1. The CDR3 is 16 residues long. With V trimmed by 2 bases and J by 1 base, 6 bases remained unmatched. Germline V gives CDR1 SGHRS, CDR2 YFSETQ. The chain's CDR3 is CASSFGGQGWNTEAFF. The CDR3 bases are TGCGCCAGCAGCTTTGGGGGACAGGGCTGGAACACTGAAGCTTTCTTT.

The chain uses TRBV7-2 and TRBJ1-4; 9 bases match TRBD1. Trimming removed 3 bases from V and 8 bases from J; junction bases left unmatched: 7. CDR1 and CDR2 (germline): SGHTA, FQGNSA. The CDR3 contains 15 residues. As DNA, the CDR3 is TGTGCCAGCAGCTTGGCGGGACAGGGTTGGGAAAAACTGTTTTTT. Its translation is CASSLAGQGWEKLFF.

The chain carries TRBV2 and TRBJ1-5, with D uncertain. Looked up from germline, CDR1 is SNHLY and CDR2 is FYNNEI. The CDR3 is 14 amino acids. V gave up 6 bases and J gave up 3 bases, with 12 bases separating them. The CDR3 protein is CASRAAQFNQPQHF. As DNA, the CDR3 is TGTGCCAGCAGGGCCGCACAGTTCAATCAGCCCCAGCATTTT.

The V call is TRBV7-9, the J call TRBJ1-2; D gene uncertain. The CDR3 contains 13 residues. Looked up from germline, CDR1 is SEHNR and CDR2 is FQNEAQ (reference sequence). The ends were cut back, 5 bases at V and 2 bases at J, with 9 bases in the middle. CDR3 residues: CASSPLRNYGYTF. In nucleotides, the CDR3 is TGTGCCAGCAGCCCACTTCGGAACTATGGCTACACCTTC.

V is TRBV9 and J is TRBJ2-1; 10 bases agree with TRBD2. The CDR3 length is 16 residues. The V gene's germline CDR1 is SGDLS and CDR2 YYNGEE. V lost 0 bases, J lost 8 bases, and 8 bases stayed unmatched. As DNA, the CDR3 is TGTGCCAGCAGCGTAGAGGGAGCGGGGGGGCCCGATGAGCAGTTCTTC. It specifies CASSVEGAGGPDEQFF.

The rearrangement uses TRBV7-2 and TRBJ2-1; D ambiguous. V lost 1 base and J 0 bases, leaving 7 bases between the germline ends. In germline, CDR1 is SGHTA, CDR2 FQGNSA. This CDR3 comprises 15 residues. The CDR3 sequence is CASSLVTSSYNEQFF. The DNA of the CDR3 is TGTGCCAGCAGCTTAGTAACCAGCTCCTACAATGAGCAGTTCTTC.